Each of the 5 T cell receptor beta chains below was sequenced from the same sample in a study of cytomegalovirus exposure and HLA in healthy donors. The PCR was carried out with 60 Vbeta primers and 13 Jbeta primers. The data were produced by immunoSEQ multiplex PCR, yet TCRdb's version contains in-frame clones alone and is incomplete. The table includes under 70,000 clones, approximately 71% detected once. Sequenced input: PBMCs. These receptors originate from a woman in her thirties in good health and CMV-seronegative.

The J gene is TRBJ2-5, the V gene TRBV6-1; D may be TRBD1 (7 bases). With the DNA end fitting TRBJ2-7 better, the J assignment may be wrong. CDR3 length: 15 residues. Germline V CDR1 and CDR2: MNHNS, SASEGT. The CDR3 loop is CASIFQGGGSYEQYF. The CDR3 nucleotides read TGTGCCAGCATCTTTCAGGGGGGCGGCTCCTACGAGCAGTACTTC.

The gene calls are TRBV6-1 and TRBJ2-5, with D maybe TRBD2 (6 bases). V lost 5 bases and J lost 3, with 13 bases in between. The CDR3 consists of 14 residues. Germline V gives CDR1 MNHNS, CDR2 SASEGT. CDR3 sequence: CASSTRDFEETQYF. DNA of the CDR3: TGTGCCAGCAGTACCCGGGACTTCGAAGAGACCCAGTACTTC.

The chain has TRBV2 and TRBJ2-2, with D perhaps TRBD1 (5 bases). Trimming took off 8 bases at V and 2 bases at J, with 12 bases between the two ends. The CDR3 loop spans 14 amino acids. Germline values: CDR1 SNHLY, CDR2 FYNNEI. The DNA of the CDR3 is TGTGCCAGCCGCAGGGCGATTAACACCGGGGAGCTGTTTTTT. This codes for CASRRAINTGELFF. The entire variable domain, with the rest obtained from reference TRBV2 and TRBJ2-2, is as follows: EPEVTQTPSHQVTQMGQEVILRCVPISNHLYFYWYRQILGQKVEFLVSFYNNEISEKSEIFDDQFSVERPDGSNFTLKIRSTKLEDSAMYFCASRRAINTGELFFGEGSRLTVL.

The chain couples TRBV11-2 to TRBJ2-1; maybe TRBD2 (6 bases). Germline lookup yields CDR1 SGHAT and CDR2 FQNNGV. This CDR3 has 15 amino acids. V lost 5 bases and J lost 2, with 13 bases in between. The CDR3 protein is CASSQRRGTYNEQFF. In nucleotides, the CDR3 is TGTGCCAGCAGCCAAAGGCGGGGCACCTACAATGAGCAGTTCTTC. The full variable domain, rest sourced from reference TRBV11-2 and TRBJ2-1, is EAGVAQSPRYKIIEKRQSVAFWCNPISGHATLYWYQQILGQGPKLLIQFQNNGVVDDSQLPKDRFSAERLKGVDSTLKIQPAKLEDSAVYLCASSQRRGTYNEQFFGPGTRLTVL.

This clone occurred once. The chain combines TRBV7-3 with TRBJ2-5; 9 bases map to TRBD2. CDR3 length: 14 residues. CDR1 SGHTA and CDR2 FQGTGA come from the germline V gene. J was trimmed by 4 bases and V by 5 bases; bases with no gene match: 5. CDR3 sequence reads: CASSQRGAGETQYF. The CDR3, as DNA: TGTGCCAGCAGCCAGCGGGGGGCTGGAGAGACCCAGTACTTC.